Shown below are 24 T cell receptor beta chains from a single sample sequenced in a study of blood T cell repertoires in COVID-19. Method: immunoSEQ multiplex PCR; TCRdb's copy keeps in-frame clones and lacks some. The sample lists 220,000 or so clones, around 86% occurring once. The sequencing input was peripheral blood. All receptors derive from a woman aged 45-65 years with COVID-19, enrolled during active disease.

CDR3 residues: CAISEGQGVSDTQYF. As DNA, the CDR3 is TGTGCCATCAGTGAGGGACAGGGGGTATCAGATACGCAGTATTTT. The chain has TRBV10-3 and TRBJ2-3; TRBD1 matches 10 bases. The CDR3 consists of 15 residues. Germline assignment: CDR1 ENHRY and CDR2 SYGVKD. V was clipped by 2 bases and J by 4 bases; unmatched bases: 3.

The chain joins TRBV19 to TRBJ2-1, with 16 bases identical to TRBD2. This CDR3 region has 16 residues. CDR1 is LNHDA and CDR2 is SQIVND in the germline V gene (reference sequence). The V segment lost 9 bases and the J segment 4 bases; nucleotides outside the gene matches: 6. CDR3 sequence reads: CARNPGLAGGYNEQFF. CDR3 bases: TGTGCCAGAAATCCGGGACTAGCGGGGGGGTACAATGAGCAGTTCTTC.

This chain joins TRBV24-1 and TRBJ2-1, with D tentatively TRBD1 (6 bases). V lost 3 bases and J lost 3, with 14 bases in between. From germline, CDR1 is KGHDR and CDR2 SFDVKD. The CDR3 runs 16 residues. The CDR3 sequence is CATSDQRTVRYNEQFF. The DNA of the CDR3 is TGTGCCACCAGTGATCAGAGGACAGTCCGCTACAATGAGCAGTTCTTC.

The rearrangement uses TRBV5-1 and TRBJ2-3; D may be TRBD2 (6 bases). V lost 0 bases and J 2 bases, leaving 7 bases between the germline ends. This CDR3 contains 14 residues. Germline V gene lookup returns CDR1 SGHRS and CDR2 YFSETQ. In DNA, the CDR3 is TGCGCCAGCAGCTTGGGGGACTCCACAGATACGCAGTATTTT. It codes for CASSLGDSTDTQYF.

The chain employs TRBV25-1 and TRBJ1-2; 8 bases are shared with TRBD1. Germline V gene sequence: CDR1 MGHDK, CDR2 SYGVNS. There are 14 residues in the CDR3. V lost 1 base and J lost 8; bases outside the gene matches: 6. The CDR3 bases are TGTGCCAGCAGTGAATTCGCAGGGGGCCTGGGCTACACCTTC. This translates into CASSEFAGGLGYTF.

This clone came up once. J is TRBJ2-1 and V is TRBV11-3, with D possibly TRBD2 on 6 matching bases. Germline assignment: CDR1 SGHNT and CDR2 YENEEA. This CDR3 has 15 residues. The germline V and J ends were trimmed by 2 bases and 5 bases, with 13 bases remaining between them. Here the CDR3 reads CASSLRLASHNEQFF. The CDR3 nucleotides read TGTGCCAGCAGCTTAAGGCTAGCGTCCCACAATGAGCAGTTCTTC.

The chain uses TRBV19 and TRBJ1-5, with D possibly TRBD1 on 5 matching bases. Per the germline V gene, CDR1 is LNHDA and CDR2 is SQIVND (reference sequence). The CDR3 is 11 amino acids. V lost 8 bases to trimming and J lost 7 bases, with 9 bases between them. This chain's CDR3 is CASGGGQPQHF. DNA of the CDR3: TGTGCCAGTGGGGGGGGGCAGCCCCAGCATTTT.

The chain carries TRBV21-1 and TRBJ1-5; the table's D gene call, TRBD1, was not cross checked with the DNA. TRBV21-1 is labeled a pseudogene. This CDR3 is built from 14 residues. CDR3 sequence: CASRDREEDQPQHF. In nucleotides, the CDR3 is TGTGCCAGCAGGGACAGGGAAGAGGATCAGCCCCAGCATTTT.

The chain employs TRBV5-5 and TRBJ1-4; no reliable D call. This CDR3 comprises 14 residues. Germline-derived CDR1 and CDR2 are SGHKS and YYEKEE (reference sequence). V was shortened by 4 bases and J by 5 bases, with 12 bases between the two germline ends. The CDR3 region has the DNA TGTGCCAGCAGCGTCGGACTGAGAAATGAAAAACTGTTTTTT. Translating it yields CASSVGLRNEKLFF.

This clone has only one observation. The chain carries TRBV19 and TRBJ1-1; D remains ambiguous. The V gene's germline CDR1 is LNHDA and CDR2 SQIVND (reference sequence). V was pared by 5 bases and J by 1 base, with 5 bases between. This CDR3 has 12 amino acids. The chain's CDR3 is CASSAGNTEAFF. Here the CDR3 DNA reads TGTGCCAGTAGTGCAGGGAACACTGAAGCTTTCTTT. Full variable domain (outside the CDR3, taken from reference TRBV19 and TRBJ1-1): DGGITQSPKYLFRKEGQNVTLSCEQNLNHDAMYWYRQDPGQGLRLIYYSQIVNDFQKGDIAEGYSVSREKKESFPLTVTSAQKNPTAFYLCASSAGNTEAFFGQGTRLTVV.

The chain uses TRBV10-2 and TRBJ1-1, with D unclear. CDR1 and CDR2 from the germline V gene are WSHSY and SAAADI. V was clipped by 8 bases and J by 2 bases, with 6 bases between them. CDR3 length equals 11 residues. CDR3 region: CASRTNTEAFF. The DNA of the CDR3 is TGCGCCAGCCGAACTAACACTGAAGCTTTCTTT.

The chain uses TRBV7-9 and TRBJ1-3, with 8 bases fitting TRBD1. V trimming: 5 bases; J trimming: 4 bases; junction bases outside the gene matches: 10. The CDR3 sequence is 16 residues long. Germline loops: CDR1 SEHNR, CDR2 FQNEAQ (reference sequence). Here the CDR3 reads CASSRSRGPPGNTIYF. For the CDR3, the DNA is TGTGCCAGCAGCCGAAGCAGGGGGCCCCCGGGAAACACCATATATTTT.

The V and J genes are TRBV30 and TRBJ1-1; tentatively, D is TRBD1 (6 bases). The germline V and J ends were trimmed by 2 bases and 6 bases, with 13 bases remaining between them. This CDR3 has 13 residues. CDR1 is GTSNPN and CDR2 is SVGIG in the germline V gene (reference sequence). The CDR3 loop is CAWSFSRQAEAFF. CDR3 nucleotides: TGTGCCTGGAGTTTTTCCCGACAGGCTGAAGCTTTCTTT.

This chain uses TRBV6-5 with TRBJ2-7; 7 bases agree with TRBD2. The CDR3 has 14 residues. Germline values: CDR1 MNHEY, CDR2 SVGAGI. V was pared by 7 bases and J by 3 bases, with 9 bases of the junction left unmatched. The CDR3 region has the DNA TGTGCCAGCATTCGGTCGGGGGGAAGCTACGAGCAGTACGTC. This translates into CASIRSGGSYEQYV.

The chain couples TRBV7-2 to TRBJ2-3, with 12 bases aligning to TRBD2. Trimming took 2 bases from V and 2 from J; bases not matched to a gene: 2. The CDR3 covers 16 residues. Germline V gene lookup returns CDR1 SGHTA and CDR2 FQGNSA. CDR3 bases: TGTGCCAGCAGCTTACTAGCGGGGGGGTTCACAGATACGCAGTATTTT. It is translated as CASSLLAGGFTDTQYF. The variable domain in full, with the rest retrieved from reference TRBV7-2 and TRBJ2-3, is GAGVSQSPSNKVTEKGKDVELRCDPISGHTALYWYRQSLGQGLEFLIYFQGNSAPDKSGLPSDRFSAERTGGSVSTLTIQRTQQEDSAVYLCASSLLAGGFTDTQYFGPGTRLTVL.

J is TRBJ2-1 and V is TRBV5-6, with 7 nucleotides matching TRBD1. In germline, CDR1 is SGHDT, CDR2 YYEEEE. The ends lost 4 bases at V and 3 bases at J; junction bases unmatched: 10. The CDR3 runs 16 residues. DNA for the CDR3: TGTGCCAGCAGCCGACTAACAGGGGCAGTCTACAATGAGCAGTTCTTC. Its protein product is CASSRLTGAVYNEQFF.

The V call is TRBV28, the J call TRBJ1-2; D uncertain. The germline V gene encodes CDR1 MDHEN and CDR2 SYDVKM. The CDR3 totals 13 residues. V was clipped by 3 bases and J by 2 bases, with 7 bases between them. DNA of the CDR3: TGTGCCAGCAGTTTCGTACAGAACTATGGCTACACCTTC. It specifies CASSFVQNYGYTF.

In DNA form, the CDR3 reads TGCAGTGCTAGTATCGGGACAGGGACGTACCAAGAGACCCAGTACTTC. It is translated as CSASIGTGTYQETQYF. The chain joins TRBV20-1 to TRBJ2-5; 9 bases align to TRBD1. This CDR3 spans 16 amino acids. The trim removed 3 bases at V and 0 bases at J, leaving 8 bases unmatched. The germline gives CDR1 DFQATT, CDR2 SNEGSKA (reference sequence).

This clone was recorded only once. One end of the junction does not line up with germline, which may come from a read error. The V call is TRBV2, the J call TRBJ1-2; D is perhaps TRBD1 (5 bases). The CDR3 covers 10 residues. Germline CDR1 SNHLY, CDR2 FYNNEI. The CDR3 loop reads CASRGQHASF. Here the CDR3 DNA reads TGTGCCAGCAGAGGACAACACGCGTCCTTC.

The rearrangement joins TRBV27 to TRBJ1-2; a possible D gene is TRBD1 (6 bases). V was cut by 3 bases and J by 8 bases, with 13 bases left in between. The CDR3 is 13 amino acids. From germline, CDR1 is MNHEY and CDR2 SMNVEV (reference sequence). CDR3 DNA: TGTGCCAGCAGTTTTGGGCAGGGGTGGGGCTACACCTTC. Amino acid sequence: CASSFGQGWGYTF.

The chain links TRBV6-1 to TRBJ2-3, with 12 bases matching TRBD2. Germline loops: CDR1 MNHNS, CDR2 SASEGT. This CDR3 is 16 amino acids long. V dropped 4 bases and J dropped 5; count of bases not matched to a gene: 7. CDR3 DNA sequence: TGTGCCAGCAGTGCGACTAGCGGGGGCAGGAGAGATACGCAGTATTTT. Translation: CASSATSGGRRDTQYF.

This chain uses TRBV5-6 with TRBJ1-5, with 8 bases lining up with TRBD1. The CDR3 has 14 amino acids. V was clipped by 0 bases and J by 6 bases; unmatched bases: 2. The germline CDR1 and CDR2 sequences are SGHDT and YYEEEE. Written as DNA, the CDR3 is TGTGCCAGCAGCTTGGGACAGGGGAGTCAGCCCCAGCATTTT. It codes for CASSLGQGSQPQHF.

The chain has TRBV5-1 and TRBJ2-7; 10 bases agree with TRBD2. With V trimmed by 2 bases and J by 6 bases, 11 bases remained unmatched. Per germline, CDR1 SGHRS and CDR2 YFSETQ. The CDR3 length is 16 residues. The CDR3, as DNA: TGCGCCAGCAGCTTCACGGAGCGGGGGGGCCGGGTCGAGCAGTACTTC. Its protein product is CASSFTERGGRVEQYF.

The chain uses TRBV6-1 and TRBJ1-3; perhaps TRBD1 as D (6 bases). This CDR3 has 17 amino acids. V gave up 2 bases and J gave up 0 bases, with 14 bases separating them. Germline CDR1 MNHNS, CDR2 SASEGT. The CDR3 bases are TGTGCCAGCAGTGAAACCCCTGGACAGCACTCTGGAAACACCATATATTTT. Translation gives CASSETPGQHSGNTIYF.